Below, 28 T cell receptor beta chains from the same sample are listed, as sequenced in a study of PD-1 blockade in classical Hodgkin lymphoma. Time point: newly diagnosed, previously untreated cHL patient sample. Magnetic depletion of unwanted cells isolated CD4+ T cells from thawed PBMCs. Produced via immunoSEQ multiplex PCR; TCRdb's table is partial and in-frame only. The sample has fewer than 40,000 clones; about 89% are singletons. Sequencing was carried out using CD4+ T cells from blood. These receptor sequences come from a human donor with classical Hodgkin lymphoma.

V and J are TRBV5-1 and TRBJ1-4; D remains unclear. The CDR3 consists of 16 residues. Germline CDR1 SGHRS, CDR2 YFSETQ. With 0 bases removed from V and 0 bases from J, the gap between germline ends came to 9 bases. The CDR3 loop reads CASSLGGGATNEKLFF. For the CDR3, the DNA is TGCGCCAGCAGCTTGGGTGGCGGCGCAACTAATGAAAAACTGTTTTTT. Supplemented by reference TRBV5-1 and TRBJ1-4, the full variable domain reads KAGVTQTPRYLIKTRGQQVTLSCSPISGHRSVSWYQQTPGQGLQFLFEYFSETQRNKGNFPGRFSGRQFSNSRSEMNVSTLELGDSALYLCASSLGGGATNEKLFFGSGTQLSVL.

The genes are TRBV7-2 and TRBJ1-5; no clear D gene. With 5 bases removed from V and 0 bases from J, the gap between germline ends came to 14 bases. The CDR3 length is 16 residues. The germline gives CDR1 SGHTA, CDR2 FQGNSA. In DNA, the CDR3 is TGTGCCAGCAGCCCCTATTTACGGTATAGCAATCAGCCCCAGCATTTT. It is translated as CASSPYLRYSNQPQHF.

The chain links TRBV28 to TRBJ2-1; no clear D gene. The CDR3 is 12 residues long. CDR1 MDHEN and CDR2 SYDVKM come from the germline V gene. V shed 1 base and J shed 5 bases, with 3 bases lying between them. The CDR3 nucleotides read TGTGCCAGCAGTTTATTAAACAATGAGCAGTTCTTC. Residues: CASSLLNNEQFF.

The V gene is TRBV6-1, the J gene TRBJ1-1; weak D call: TRBD1 (5 bases). Germline-derived CDR1 and CDR2 are MNHNS and SASEGT. This CDR3 is 13 amino acids long. Trimming cost V 8 bases and J 5 bases, with 15 bases left between them. For the CDR3, the DNA is TGTGCCAGCCGGGACGGAGGTAGGACTGAAGCTTTCTTT. Translation gives CASRDGGRTEAFF.

This chain links TRBV5-1 with TRBJ2-1; 9 positions agree with TRBD1. The CDR3 runs to 16 residues. Germline-derived CDR1 and CDR2 are SGHRS and YFSETQ. V lost 4 bases to trimming and J lost 6 bases; unmatched junction nucleotides: 11. The CDR3 bases are TGCGCCAGCAGCCCCCTCGGGGGACAGGGAGTCAATGAGCAGTTCTTC. This sequence encodes CASSPLGGQGVNEQFF.

This chain joins TRBV9 and TRBJ1-2; D possibly corresponds to TRBD1 (6 bases). CDR1 is SGDLS, CDR2 YYNGEE, per germline. V lost 3 bases, J lost 7 bases, and 10 bases lay in between. CDR3 length equals 12 residues. DNA for the CDR3: TGTGCCAGCAGCGAGGGGGGGTCTGGCTACACCTTC. It translates to CASSEGGSGYTF. The whole variable domain, filled in from reference TRBV9 and TRBJ1-2, reads DSGVTQTPKHLITATGQRVTLRCSPRSGDLSVYWYQQSLDQGLQFLIQYYNGEERAKGNILERFSAQQFPDLHSELNLSSLELGDSALYFCASSEGGSGYTFGSGTRLTVV.

CDR3 sequence (DNA): TGTGCCAGCTCACCACGAAGAGGGGAAGGCTATGGCTACACCTTC. Protein: CASSPRRGEGYGYTF. The chain recombines TRBV18 with TRBJ1-2; D perhaps matches TRBD1 (5 bases). CDR3 length equals 15 residues. Germline loops: CDR1 KGHSH, CDR2 LQKENI. The V end lost 1 base, the J end lost 4 bases, and 13 bases lay between the germline ends.

The chain recombines TRBV27 with TRBJ2-5, with 8 bases fitting TRBD2. The ends lost 1 base at V and 2 bases at J; junction bases unmatched: 6. The CDR3 loop spans 16 amino acids. Germline CDR1 MNHEY, CDR2 SMNVEV (reference sequence). The CDR3 region has the DNA TGTGCCAGCAGTTTATGGCTAGCGGGTGCGCAAGAGACCCAGTACTTC. This codes for CASSLWLAGAQETQYF.

The rearrangement joins TRBV5-5 to TRBJ2-7, with a possible D match to TRBD1 (6 bases). The V gene's germline CDR1 is SGHKS and CDR2 YYEKEE (reference sequence). V was cut by 4 bases and J by 0 bases, with 17 bases left in between. CDR3 length: 16 residues. CDR3 sequence: CASSTWDIKSSYEQYF. The CDR3 DNA follows: TGTGCCAGCAGCACTTGGGACATTAAAAGCTCCTACGAGCAGTACTTC.

Of note for this clone: At one end the junction does not follow the germline gene, possibly because of a read error. The V call is TRBV10-2, the J call TRBJ1-4; unclear D gene. The CDR3 is 15 residues long. Germline V CDR1 and CDR2: WSHSY, SAAADI. The CDR3 spells CAGRRGSTTNEKLFF. In nucleotides, the CDR3 is TGCGCCGGCAGGCGAGGTTCCACAACTAATGAAAAACTGTTTTTT.

The chain couples TRBV6-5 to TRBJ2-3, with a tentative D call TRBD2 (6 bases). Per germline, CDR1 MNHEY and CDR2 SVGAGI. Trimming pared 4 bases from V and 6 bases from J, leaving 11 bases between. This CDR3 contains 13 residues. The CDR3 DNA sequence: TGTGCCAGCAGTTCCGGGACTCCGGATACGCAGTATTTT. Amino acids: CASSSGTPDTQYF.

This chain links TRBV10-3 with TRBJ2-1, with D possibly being TRBD1 (7 bases). CDR1 and CDR2 (germline): ENHRY, SYGVKD. The CDR3 is 14 amino acids. Between the trimmed V and J ends, which lost 7 bases and 5 bases, there was a span of 15 bases. CDR3 protein: CAITEGGQHNEQFF. The CDR3 region has the DNA TGTGCCATCACCGAGGGGGGACAGCACAATGAGCAGTTCTTC.

This chain uses TRBV27 with TRBJ2-3; 10 bases are a match to TRBD2. The J segment lost 4 bases and the V segment lost 10 bases, leaving 11 bases of the junction unmatched. Germline loops: CDR1 MNHEY, CDR2 SMNVEV (reference sequence). This CDR3 has 15 residues. The CDR3 DNA reads as TGTGCCACAACCTTAAGCGGGAGGGCCGCAGATACGCAGTATTTT. Its protein is CATTLSGRAADTQYF.

The rearrangement joins TRBV28 to TRBJ2-3; 8 bases are a match to TRBD1. The length of the CDR3 is 15 residues. The germline V gene encodes CDR1 MDHEN and CDR2 SYDVKM. With 5 bases clipped from V and 3 bases from J, the junction kept 7 bases outside the gene matches. The CDR3 DNA is TGTGCCAGCAGTGTGGGGACAGGTATTACAGATACGCAGTATTTT. Protein: CASSVGTGITDTQYF.

The V and J genes are TRBV2 and TRBJ1-5, with unresolved D. The V and J ends lost 2 bases and 0 bases respectively, with 5 bases between them. This CDR3 is built from 14 residues. Germline CDR1 SNHLY, CDR2 FYNNEI. This chain's CDR3 is CASSELYSNQPQHF. The CDR3 DNA follows: TGTGCCAGCAGTGAATTGTATAGCAATCAGCCCCAGCATTTT. Together with reference TRBV2 and TRBJ1-5, the CDR3 gives the full variable domain: EPEVTQTPSHQVTQMGQEVILRCVPISNHLYFYWYRQILGQKVEFLVSFYNNEISEKSEIFDDQFSVERPDGSNFTLKIRSTKLEDSAMYFCASSELYSNQPQHFGDGTRLSIL.

This sequence joins TRBV30 and TRBJ2-7; D call uncertain. This CDR3 has 11 residues. Germline V lookup: CDR1 GTSNPN, CDR2 SVGIG (reference sequence). The V gene lost 1 base and the J gene lost 2 bases, with 3 bases spanning the gap. The chain's CDR3 is CAWSAPYEQYF. The CDR3 coding sequence is TGTGCCTGGAGTGCCCCCTACGAGCAGTACTTC.

This chain connects TRBV30 to TRBJ2-7; D is unresolved. Trimming removed 4 bases at V and 0 bases at J, with 13 bases between. The germline CDR1 and CDR2 sequences are GTSNPN and SVGIG (reference sequence). CDR3 length: 14 residues. DNA of the CDR3: TGTGCCTGGACCCGAGGCGGCAGCTCCTACGAGCAGTACTTC. As protein: CAWTRGGSSYEQYF.

In its sample, this clone was seen once. CDR3 residues: CASSPTGGGLQQYF. The CDR3 region has the DNA TGTGCCAGCAGTCCAACAGGGGGCGGTCTTCAGCAGTACTTC. V usage is TRBV6-1 and J usage is TRBJ2-7; 9 nucleotides line up with TRBD1. The V gene end was trimmed by 5 bases and the J gene end by 8 bases; junction bases not matched to a gene: 10. The CDR3 totals 14 residues. From germline, CDR1 is MNHNS and CDR2 SASEGT.

This clone was seen a handful of times. The chain recombines TRBV29-1 with TRBJ1-5, with 10 bases fitting TRBD1. The CDR3 contains 13 residues. J was trimmed by 8 bases and V by 5 bases; bases with no gene match: 6. Germline V gene data show CDR1 as SQVTM and CDR2 as ANQGSEA. The CDR3 protein is CSVSPGTGEPQHF. In nucleotides, the CDR3 is TGCAGCGTTTCTCCGGGGACAGGGGAGCCCCAGCATTTT.

The chain carries TRBV5-1 and TRBJ2-2, with D perhaps TRBD1 (6 bases). The CDR3 contains 16 residues. V was pared by 4 bases and J by 1 base, with 14 bases between. Per the germline V gene, CDR1 is SGHRS and CDR2 is YFSETQ. This CDR3 reads CASSPTPGQNTGELFF. In DNA, the CDR3 is TGCGCCAGCAGCCCCACACCGGGACAGAACACCGGGGAGCTGTTTTTT. Complete variable domain (other parts from reference TRBV5-1 and TRBJ2-2): KAGVTQTPRYLIKTRGQQVTLSCSPISGHRSVSWYQQTPGQGLQFLFEYFSETQRNKGNFPGRFSGRQFSNSRSEMNVSTLELGDSALYLCASSPTPGQNTGELFFGEGSRLTVL.

This chain links TRBV7-9 with TRBJ1-1; D uncertain. With 2 bases removed from V and 6 bases from J, the gap between germline ends came to 10 bases. The CDR3 spans 13 residues. The germline V gene encodes CDR1 SEHNR and CDR2 FQNEAQ (reference sequence). CDR3 sequence reads: CASSLWRGPEAFF. For the CDR3, the DNA is TGTGCCAGCAGCTTATGGCGAGGCCCTGAAGCTTTCTTT.

This clone came up a few times. The CDR3 is CAPGERSLHF. The CDR3 DNA reads TGTGCCCCAGGGGAAAGGTCCCTCCACTTT. The chain recombines TRBV7-3 with TRBJ1-6, with D tentatively TRBD1 (6 bases). Germline loops: CDR1 SGHTA, CDR2 FQGTGA. Between the trimmed V and J ends, which lost 11 bases and 14 bases, there was a span of 13 bases. The CDR3 is 10 residues long.

In its sample, this clone was seen once. The rearrangement links TRBV19 to TRBJ1-1; D is uncertain. Germline CDR1 and CDR2: LNHDA and SQIVND (reference sequence). The CDR3 covers 14 residues. V lost 8 bases to trimming and J lost 0 bases, with 13 bases between them. The CDR3 loop reads CASADRSLNTEAFF. In DNA form, the CDR3 reads TGTGCCAGTGCTGACCGGAGTTTGAACACTGAAGCTTTCTTT.

The rearrangement uses TRBV5-1 and TRBJ2-2; D is tentatively TRBD1 or TRBD2 (7 bases each). Germline CDR1 is SGHRS and CDR2 is YFSETQ. Trimming took off 0 bases at V and 6 bases at J, with 12 bases between the two ends. The CDR3 covers 15 residues. CDR3 loop: CASSLVAGGAGELFF. The CDR3 DNA reads as TGCGCCAGCAGCTTGGTAGCAGGGGGGGCCGGGGAGCTGTTTTTT.

The V call is TRBV5-1, the J call TRBJ1-2, with D unclear. CDR1 is SGHRS, CDR2 YFSETQ, per germline. V lost 0 bases and J lost 10, with 16 bases in between. The CDR3 spans 14 residues. This chain's CDR3 is CASSLGDVSSLYTF. In nucleotides, the CDR3 is TGCGCCAGCAGCTTGGGCGATGTCTCCTCTCTCTACACCTTC.

The table lists this clone with a few counts. The chain is built from TRBV7-9 and TRBJ1-2; a weak D match, TRBD1 (6 bases). Germline lookup yields CDR1 SEHNR and CDR2 FQNEAQ (reference sequence). V was clipped by 2 bases and J by 3 bases, with 16 bases between them. This CDR3 contains 16 residues. CDR3 coding DNA: TGTGCCAGCAGCTTACTACAGGGAAGTCCATACTATGGCTACACCTTC. As protein: CASSLLQGSPYYGYTF.

The rearrangement uses TRBV10-2 and TRBJ2-2; 10 bases fit TRBD2. CDR3 length: 14 amino acids. Germline V gene lookup returns CDR1 WSHSY and CDR2 SAAADI. The V and J ends lost 4 bases and 9 bases, in that order; junction bases with no gene match: 5. The CDR3 DNA sequence: TGCGCCAGCAGTGGAGCGGGGGGGACCCGGGAGCTGTTTTTT. Protein product: CASSGAGGTRELFF.

The gene calls are TRBV25-1 and TRBJ2-7, with D perhaps given as TRBD1 or TRBD2 (5 bases each). The CDR3 has 15 residues. CDR1 and CDR2 (germline): MGHDK, SYGVNS. Between the trimmed V and J ends, which lost 4 bases and 2 bases, there was a span of 15 bases. CDR3 nucleotides: TGTGCCAGCAGTGCCGTTAGAGGGGCGACCTACGAGCAGTACTTC. Residues: CASSAVRGATYEQYF.